This entry lists 11 T cell receptor beta chains sequenced from one sample in a study of beta chain features in type 1 diabetes. General observations from the study: Type 1 diabetes patients had moderately but significantly shorter TCRB CDR3s in all four CD4+ subsets.

These receptors have no identified antigens. Reverse transcription of all isolated RNA meant that expressed TCRB transcripts were sequenced. The method was immunoSEQ multiplex PCR; TCRdb's version includes in-frame clones alone and lacks a portion of them. Of hundreds of thousands of clones listed, over 11% are singletons. The sample comprised naive CD4+ T cells from blood. All receptors derive from a man aged 18-30 years with type 1 diabetes.

This chain uses TRBV7-2 with TRBJ2-7; D may be TRBD2 (6 bases). V lost 4 bases to trimming and J lost 6 bases, with 16 bases between them. This CDR3 has 14 amino acids. CDR1 SGHTA and CDR2 FQGNSA come from the germline V gene. The CDR3 reads CASSSYRGKSEQYF. The CDR3 DNA is TGTGCCAGCAGCTCCTATCGGGGGAAATCCGAGCAGTACTTC.

The rearrangement links TRBV7-2 to TRBJ2-1, with TRBD1 identical over 9 bases. With 5 bases clipped from V and 8 bases from J, the junction kept 4 bases outside the gene matches. The CDR3 extends over 13 amino acids. The germline V gene has CDR1 SGHTA and CDR2 FQGNSA. The DNA of the CDR3 is TGTGCCAGCAGCGCCAGGACAGGGGATGAGCAGTTCTTC. Residues: CASSARTGDEQFF.

The chain joins TRBV11-2 to TRBJ2-6; the D gene is possibly TRBD2 (5 bases). The germline gives CDR1 SGHAT, CDR2 FQNNGV. The CDR3 has 15 residues. Trimming removed 4 bases at V and 2 bases at J, with 9 bases between. The CDR3 DNA follows: TGTGCCAGCAGCTCAGAGGGAGCTGGGGCCAACGTCCTGACTTTC. This translates into CASSSEGAGANVLTF.

The chain is built from TRBV25-1 and TRBJ1-6, with 9 bases fitting TRBD1. Germline assignment: CDR1 MGHDK and CDR2 SYGVNS. Germline trimming cut 4 bases from V and 4 bases from J; bases unmatched to any gene: 2. This CDR3 region has 15 residues. The CDR3 region is CASSAGQGYNSPLHF. The CDR3 DNA follows: TGTGCCAGCAGTGCGGGACAGGGTTATAATTCACCCCTCCACTTT.

This clone was counted a few times. The chain joins TRBV5-1 to TRBJ1-2, with 10 bases fitting TRBD1. The CDR3 covers 14 residues. CDR1 and CDR2 from the germline V gene are SGHRS and YFSETQ. The ends lost 0 bases at V and 7 bases at J; junction bases unmatched: 3. CDR3 nucleotide sequence: TGCGCCAGCAGCTTGGCGGGACAGGGGTCTGGCTACACCTTC. Translated: CASSLAGQGSGYTF.

The J gene is TRBJ2-5, the V gene TRBV2, with D tentatively TRBD1 (5 bases). The CDR3 extends over 12 amino acids. V was pared by 4 bases and J by 8 bases, with 11 bases between. Per germline, CDR1 SNHLY and CDR2 FYNNEI. The CDR3 is CASSGLTATQYF. The CDR3, as DNA: TGTGCCAGCAGTGGGCTGACAGCTACCCAGTACTTC.

The chain joins TRBV29-1 to TRBJ1-2; D possibly corresponds to TRBD1 (5 bases). The CDR3 runs to 14 residues. Germline assignment: CDR1 SQVTM and CDR2 ANQGSEA. Trimming stripped 4 bases from V and 4 bases from J, with 16 bases between. CDR3 bases: TGCAGCGTTGGGGCAGGGCAGGATCCCTATGGCTACACCTTC. Translating it yields CSVGAGQDPYGYTF.

This clone was counted only a few times. The J gene is TRBJ2-7, the V gene TRBV19, with 12 bases fitting TRBD2. With V trimmed by 4 bases and J by 6 bases, 4 bases remained unmatched. Germline V gene data show CDR1 as LNHDA and CDR2 as SQIVND (reference sequence). The CDR3 consists of 14 residues. CDR3 coding DNA: TGTGCCAGTAGTAGACTAGCGGGGGATCGCGAGCAGTACTTC. Translated: CASSRLAGDREQYF.

The V gene is TRBV7-2, the J gene TRBJ2-7; D might be TRBD1 (6 bases). Trimming shortened V by 2 bases and J by 3 bases, and 14 bases separated the two germline ends. This CDR3 is built from 15 residues. The germline gives CDR1 SGHTA, CDR2 FQGNSA. The CDR3 here is CASSLTTGIGYEQYF. CDR3 nucleotide sequence: TGTGCCAGCAGCTTAACAACAGGGATAGGCTACGAGCAGTACTTC. Drawing the rest from reference TRBV7-2 and TRBJ2-7, the complete variable domain is GAGVSQSPSNKVTEKGKDVELRCDPISGHTALYWYRQSLGQGLEFLIYFQGNSAPDKSGLPSDRFSAERTGGSVSTLTIQRTQQEDSAVYLCASSLTTGIGYEQYFGPGTRLTVT.

The J gene is TRBJ2-7, the V gene TRBV2; D gene ambiguous. CDR1 SNHLY and CDR2 FYNNEI come from the germline V gene. Trimming removed 8 bases at V and 5 bases at J, with 16 bases between. The CDR3 loop spans 13 amino acids. CDR3 in amino acids: CASSIWTENEQYF. In nucleotides, the CDR3 is TGTGCCAGCTCCATCTGGACGGAAAACGAGCAGTACTTC.

This chain links TRBV2 with TRBJ1-2; TRBD1 matches 7 bases. CDR1 and CDR2 (germline): SNHLY, FYNNEI. Unmatched junction bases numbered 7, after V lost 8 bases and J lost 4 bases. CDR3 length: 13 amino acids. CDR3 coding DNA: TGTGCCAGCCATCGGACAGGCCCCTATGGCTACACCTTC. Its protein is CASHRTGPYGYTF.